This TCR beta chain was captured in a study of read filtering for tumor transcriptome and immune sequencing (dated by TCRdb to 2020 to 2022). For the wider study: The cohort consisted of approximately 16 male and 14 female patients, with a mean age of 65.9 years and an age range of roughly 47 to 85. Under revised international staging, roughly 8 patients fell into R-ISS I, 16 into R-ISS II and over five into R-ISS III. After DNase treatment, whole-transcriptome libraries were prepared with the TruSeq RNA Access Library Prep Kit. TCR-region mapped reads per sample ranged from about 4.05 to 10.27 million with IR-seq versus only about 80 to 1,300 with RNA-seq. TCR repertoires obtained by targeted immune repertoire sequencing and by bulk whole-transcriptome sequencing performed on the same bone marrow samples were compared. One main goal was a read-filtering strategy for immune repertoire data, in particular deciding whether clonotypes backed by only one read should be removed.

V and J are trimmed by 5 bases and 4 bases, and the gene matches miss 2 bases of the junction. The CDR3 measures 13 amino acids from cysteine to phenylalanine. Here the CDR3 DNA is all that survives: 39 bases in frame from base 1. CDR1 is given as SGHRS and CDR2 as YFSETQ, both from the germline V gene. The paper as a whole reports these results and caveats: In IR-seq, roughly 79% of clonotypes but 3% to 4.5% of total reads were represented by single-read clonotypes, whereas in RNA-seq, roughly three quarters of clonotypes and roughly 44% of reads were represented by single-read clonotypes. Rather than purified T cells, the sorted CD138-negative fraction was a mixed bone marrow immune population. Compared with RNA-seq, IR-seq captured clonotypes at much higher depth and more reliably, and a smaller IR-seq throughput was enough to identify most shared clonotypes. The correlation between IR-seq and RNA-seq shared clonotype proportions rose when single-read clonotypes were removed.

Each patient had bone marrow sampled at the time of active disease. Ficoll-Hypaque density gradient centrifugation was used to isolate bone marrow mononuclear cells. Myeloma plasma cells were removed and CD138-negative cells were collected by negative selection after labeling with CD138 magnetic microbeads on a MACS separator. The purity of the isolated cells was checked by flow cytometry with CD138 antibodies on an Attune NxT. TRIzol reagent was used to extract total RNA, and a NanoDrop spectrophotometer was used to quantify the extracted RNA. For each patient, the CD138-negative bone marrow sample underwent paired RNA-seq and IR-seq. The Immunoverse kit was used to build TCR libraries from around 420 ng RNA, with molecular barcoded adaptors covering alpha/delta and beta/gamma chains. TCR library preparation used the same RNA that went into transcriptome sequencing. An Illumina HiSeq 4000 with 2 x 150 cycles was used to sequence the TCR libraries. As for the authors' bioinformatics: MiXCR aligned TCR reads to human V, D, J and C references and assembled the aligned reads into CDR3 clonotypes, with quality filtering and error correction included. Clonotype counts and gene usage diversity were analyzed with the tcR package in R. Raw mapping reads were checked after the RNA-seq reads had been mapped by STAR aligner version 2.5.3a onto the human GRCh37 genome. To test how sequencing depth affected the clonotypes detected, IR-seq fastq files were randomly downsampled with Seqtk 1.3. Clones were called with MiXCR by TCRdb after fastp trimmed the public reads at Q25, and only in-frame beta chains were retained. Each record represents a unique CDR3 protein, reported with the most common genes and DNA among its rows. The V and J calls and clone size come from TCRdb's table, not from the authors' own analysis. Within this sample are 60,000 to 80,000 distinct CDR3 sequences, with more than 11% of them counted one time only. The leading ten clones occupy about 42% of the sample.

The table lists this clonotype with many counts. Its antigen has not been determined. Qualities for individual bases were not recorded, and no much larger clone is one base off. The TCR was taken from a donor at least 40 years old with multiple myeloma. Sequencing input: a population of CD138-negative cells sorted from bone marrow. In the paper's terms, the cell subset or site label means: bone marrow mononuclear cells depleted of CD138+ plasma/myeloma cells by negative magnetic selection. The sequence is built from TRBV5-1 and TRBJ1-1, with 10 middle bases fitting TRBD1. The CDR3 has the sequence CASSRQGATEAFF. Read as DNA, the sequence is TGCGCCAGCAGTAGACAGGGGGCCACTGAAGCTTTCTTT.